The 28 T cell receptor beta chains presented below share a single source sample, sequenced in a study of T cells in Graves' hyperthyroidism and ophthalmopathy. RNA transcripts yielded amplified TCR beta CDR3 regions. When the TCR CDR3 underwent first-round RT-PCR, the HTBI primer set was used. TCRdb reanalysed the multiplex PCR reads using MiXCR and keeps one entry per CDR3 protein. The sample has about 500,000 distinct CDR3 sequences, 15% to 20% seen once; the top ten hold around 17%. The sample comprised blood. These receptors all stem from a woman under 30 with Graves' ophthalmopathy.

This clonotype appeared a few times. The CDR3 region has the DNA TGTGCCAGTAGTATATCGACAGGCCAAATCTACGAGCAGTACTTC. Amino acid sequence: CASSISTGQIYEQYF. This sequence joins TRBV19 and TRBJ2-7; D possibly corresponds to TRBD1 (6 bases). V was shortened by 2 bases and J by 3 bases, with 14 bases between the two germline ends. Germline loops: CDR1 LNHDA, CDR2 SQIVND (reference sequence). The CDR3 spans 15 residues.

This clonotype was seen many times. At one end the junction does not follow the germline gene, possibly because of a read error. The rearrangement uses TRBV7-7 and TRBJ2-5, with 8 positions matching TRBD1. CDR1 SSHAT and CDR2 FNYEAQ come from the germline V gene (reference sequence). The length of the CDR3 is 15 residues. The CDR3: CASSRTGFEQETQYF. For the CDR3, the DNA is TGTGCTAGCAGCCGGACAGGGTTCGAGCAAGAGACCCAGTACTTC.

This clonotype was observed a few times. CDR3 bases: TGTGCGTGCGCTAGTGTGGGCCGGTACGAGCAGTACTTC. Its translation is CACASVGRYEQYF. The chain combines TRBV30 with TRBJ2-7; no clear D. Germline CDR1 GTSNPN, CDR2 SVGIG (reference sequence). The CDR3 has 13 residues.

This clonotype was seen many times. V gene TRBV5-1 combines with J gene TRBJ2-1, with 12 nucleotides matching TRBD2. Trimming at V came to 0 bases and at J to 8 bases, leaving 3 bases not matched to a gene. CDR1 SGHRS and CDR2 YFSETQ come from the germline V gene. This CDR3 is built from 15 residues. Written as DNA, the CDR3 is TGCGCCAGCAGCTTGGGTACTAGCGGGGGGTATGAGCAGTTCTTC. Translation: CASSLGTSGGYEQFF.

The chain couples TRBV5-8 to TRBJ1-2, with D possibly being TRBD1 (5 bases). The length of the CDR3 is 17 residues. Germline assignment: CDR1 SGHTS and CDR2 YDEGEE. V dropped 0 bases and J dropped 4 bases, with 19 bases sitting between them. Here the CDR3 DNA reads TGTGCCAGCAGCTTGGCGTCCGGGGCCACCGTCGGCTATGGCTACACCTTC. Protein: CASSLASGATVGYGYTF.

This rearrangement joins TRBV20-1 to TRBJ2-5, with D possibly TRBD2 on 6 matching bases. The CDR3 has 13 residues. V was cut by 4 bases and J by 5 bases, with 14 bases left in between. Per the germline V gene, CDR1 is DFQATT and CDR2 is SNEGSKA (reference sequence). The CDR3 bases are TGCAGTGCTAAGTCCGGGAGAGACGAGACCCAGTACTTC. Residues: CSAKSGRDETQYF.

This rearrangement joins TRBV27 to TRBJ2-2; D perhaps matches TRBD2 (6 bases). The germline gives CDR1 MNHEY, CDR2 SMNVEV (reference sequence). This CDR3 is built from 16 residues. The V end was cut by 7 bases, the J end by 5 bases, with 20 bases between. The CDR3 loop is CASNPSMGGITGELFF. The CDR3 region has the DNA TGTGCCAGCAATCCTTCCATGGGCGGGATAACCGGGGAGCTGTTTTTT.

Points on this clonotype: A much larger clone lies a single base off, so this may be a read error. The chain has TRBV6-2 or TRBV6-3 and TRBJ2-7; D may be TRBD2 (6 bases). Trimming took 0 bases from V and 7 from J, leaving 19 bases between them. The CDR3 is 16 amino acids. Germline CDR1 reads MNHEY; CDR2 reads SVGEGT. CDR3 region: CASSYSGLTHGDEQYF. CDR3 DNA: TGTGCCAGCAGTTACTCGGGACTCACCCATGGGGATGAGCAGTACTTC.

In this sample, this clonotype turned up many times. The gene calls are TRBV27 and TRBJ2-5; 7 nucleotides match TRBD1. The CDR3 length is 15 residues. The J segment lost 2 bases and the V segment lost 7 bases, leaving 10 bases of the junction unmatched. CDR1 and CDR2 from the germline V gene are MNHEY and SMNVEV (reference sequence). CDR3 sequence: CASMARQGSQETQYF. The CDR3 DNA reads TGTGCCAGCATGGCGAGACAGGGCTCACAAGAGACCCAGTACTTC.

The chain joins TRBV12-3 or TRBV12-4 to TRBJ2-1; TRBD1 might be the D (6 bases). With 1 base removed from V and 0 bases from J, the gap between germline ends came to 19 bases. This CDR3 is 19 amino acids long. In DNA, the CDR3 is TGTGCCAGCAGTTTAGGTCGCAGGGGCCCTGGAAGCTCCTACAATGAGCAGTTCTTC. Amino acid sequence: CASSLGRRGPGSSYNEQFF.

Here the CDR3 reads CASSQGNSEFNEQFF. As DNA, the CDR3 is TGCGCCAGCAGCCAAGGAAATTCAGAATTCAATGAGCAGTTCTTC. The chain is built from TRBV4-1 and TRBJ2-1; no reliable D call. Per the germline V gene, CDR1 is MGHRA and CDR2 is YSYEKL. V gave up 1 base and J gave up 6 bases, with 13 bases separating them. The CDR3 consists of 15 residues.

Ten or more counts support this clonotype. The J gene is TRBJ2-1, the V gene TRBV25-1, with TRBD2 matching 14 bases. The CDR3 has 16 amino acids. Per germline, CDR1 MGHDK and CDR2 SYGVNS. V lost 4 bases to trimming and J lost 6 bases; unmatched junction nucleotides: 5. CDR3 sequence reads: CASSALTSGRANEQFF. The CDR3 nucleotides are TGTGCCAGCAGTGCCTTGACTAGCGGGAGGGCCAATGAGCAGTTCTTC.

The chain combines TRBV4-2 with TRBJ1-2, with D perhaps matching TRBD1 (5 bases). The CDR3 covers 14 residues. Per germline, CDR1 LGHNA and CDR2 YNFKEQ. V was shortened by 0 bases and J by 4 bases, with 9 bases between the two germline ends. The CDR3 sequence is CASSQDRVGYGYTF. CDR3 in DNA: TGTGCCAGCAGCCAAGACAGGGTGGGCTATGGCTACACCTTC.

In DNA form, the CDR3 reads TGTGCCATCAGGGGACTAGCGGGGGATAATGAGCAGTTCTTC. Translation: CAIRGLAGDNEQFF. The chain couples TRBV10-3 to TRBJ2-1; 14 bases fit TRBD2. In germline, CDR1 is ENHRY, CDR2 SYGVKD. This CDR3 is built from 14 residues. With V trimmed by 6 bases and J by 7 bases, 2 bases remained unmatched.

This clonotype was seen many times. This chain links TRBV12-3 or TRBV12-4 with TRBJ2-7; TRBD2 matches 7 bases. The V gene end was trimmed by 6 bases and the J gene end by 5 bases; junction bases not matched to a gene: 10. The CDR3 loop spans 14 amino acids. The CDR3 spells CASSGGAGRDEQYF. In DNA form, the CDR3 reads TGTGCCAGCAGCGGCGGAGCGGGGAGGGACGAGCAGTACTTC.

This clonotype came up many times. The CDR3 loop reads CASVGAANTEAFF. CDR3 nucleotide sequence: TGTGCCAGCGTAGGGGCCGCGAACACTGAAGCTTTCTTT. J is TRBJ1-1 and V is TRBV28; possible D gene TRBD1, 5 bases. V lost 8 bases and J lost 1, with 11 bases in between. The CDR3 is made up of 13 amino acids. Germline lookup yields CDR1 MDHEN and CDR2 SYDVKM.

This sequence joins TRBV4-3 and TRBJ2-3; 9 nucleotides align to TRBD1. With V trimmed by 1 base and J by 4 bases, 3 bases remained unmatched. The germline V gene has CDR1 LGHNA and CDR2 YSLEER. This CDR3 spans 15 amino acids. CDR3 in DNA: TGCGCCAGCAGCCAAGGACAGGGGGGCCCAGATACGCAGTATTTT. Translation gives CASSQGQGGPDTQYF.

At least ten counts were recorded for this clonotype. This chain uses TRBV30 with TRBJ1-1, with unresolved D. The CDR3 totals 11 residues. CDR1 is GTSNPN and CDR2 is SVGIG in the germline V gene (reference sequence). Trimming pared 5 bases from V and 0 bases from J, leaving 4 bases between. The DNA for the CDR3 is TGTGCCTGGTACATGAACACTGAAGCTTTCTTT. It codes for CAWYMNTEAFF.

This clonotype was recorded many times. This sequence joins TRBV10-2 and TRBJ1-1; D remains ambiguous. Trimming removed 7 bases from V and 1 base from J, with 13 bases in between. CDR3 size: 14 residues. Germline CDR1 WSHSY, CDR2 SAAADI. For the CDR3, the DNA is TGCGCCAGCAAACCCGACGGAAGGAACACTGAAGCTTTCTTT. Amino acids: CASKPDGRNTEAFF.

This clonotype showed up many times. The rearrangement joins TRBV7-2 to TRBJ2-7; 11 bases align to TRBD2. Unmatched junction bases numbered 9, after V lost 2 bases and J lost 0 bases. The CDR3 consists of 18 residues. Germline CDR1 SGHTA, CDR2 FQGNSA. The CDR3 loop reads CASSLTGLAVWSSYEQYF. CDR3 DNA: TGTGCCAGCAGCTTAACGGGACTAGCGGTTTGGAGCTCCTACGAGCAGTACTTC.

This clonotype was observed many times. The V call is TRBV30, the J call TRBJ2-7; perhaps TRBD1 as D (5 bases). Germline loops: CDR1 GTSNPN, CDR2 SVGIG (reference sequence). CDR3 size: 15 residues. The germline V and J ends were trimmed by 0 bases and 2 bases, with 14 bases remaining between them. Here the CDR3 reads CAWSVRQGFPYEQYF. CDR3 nucleotides: TGTGCCTGGAGTGTACGGCAGGGCTTCCCCTACGAGCAGTACTTC.

This clonotype was found many times. The V call is TRBV28, the J call TRBJ2-1; D unresolved. This CDR3 has 16 amino acids. Trimming removed 2 bases from V and 5 bases from J, with 16 bases in between. The V gene's germline CDR1 is MDHEN and CDR2 SYDVKM. The CDR3 protein is CASSLGRKRMDNEQFF. DNA of the CDR3: TGTGCCAGCAGTTTAGGAAGGAAAAGGATGGACAATGAGCAGTTCTTC.

CDR3 sequence reads: CASSNLAGEGTDTQYF. The CDR3 DNA sequence: TGTGCCAGCAGTAATTTAGCGGGAGAGGGAACAGATACGCAGTATTTT. This chain joins TRBV28 and TRBJ2-3; 9 bases line up with TRBD2. Germline CDR1 reads MDHEN; CDR2 reads SYDVKM. The junction had 9 bases not matched to a gene; V was cut back by 5 bases and J by 3 bases. The CDR3 has 16 amino acids.

This clonotype was detected a few times. V gene TRBV6-1 combines with J gene TRBJ1-3; the D is unclear. Germline CDR1 and CDR2: MNHNS and SASEGT. The CDR3 runs 14 residues. The germline V and J ends were trimmed by 5 bases and 0 bases, with 8 bases remaining between them. CDR3 nucleotide sequence: TGTGCCAGCAGTTTCCTACTCTCTGGAAACACCATATATTTT. Translating it yields CASSFLLSGNTIYF.

A few counts support this clonotype. The chain combines TRBV20-1 with TRBJ2-3, with 10 nucleotides matching TRBD2. CDR1 is DFQATT and CDR2 is SNEGSKA in the germline V gene (reference sequence). The CDR3 extends over 15 amino acids. The V and J ends lost 5 bases and 7 bases, in that order; junction bases with no gene match: 12. The DNA for the CDR3 is TGCAGTGCTTCTAAGACTAGCGGGCGGTGGAATACGCAGTATTTT. Protein: CSASKTSGRWNTQYF.

This clonotype was found a few times. The genes are TRBV4-1 and TRBJ1-1; no clear D gene. The CDR3 is 14 residues long. Between the trimmed V and J ends, which lost 5 bases and 4 bases, there was a span of 14 bases. CDR1 is MGHRA, CDR2 YSYEKL, per germline. DNA of the CDR3: TGCGCCAGCAGCATACAAGCGCCAGGCACTGAAGCTTTCTTT. It encodes CASSIQAPGTEAFF.

The CDR3 protein is CAWSRRDRAYEQYF. Written as DNA, the CDR3 is TGTGCCTGGAGTCGCCGGGACAGGGCCTACGAGCAGTACTTC. This chain connects TRBV30 to TRBJ2-7; 9 nucleotides agree with TRBD1. Germline trimming cut 2 bases from V and 2 bases from J; bases unmatched to any gene: 4. CDR3 length: 14 residues. CDR1 GTSNPN and CDR2 SVGIG come from the germline V gene (reference sequence).

CDR3 sequence: CASSQVEGRTGELFF. The CDR3 bases are TGTGCCAGCAGCCAAGTTGAGGGGAGGACCGGGGAGCTGTTTTTT. This chain joins TRBV3-1 and TRBJ2-2; TRBD2 might be the D (6 bases). The germline V and J ends were trimmed by 1 base and 5 bases, with 11 bases remaining between them. CDR3 size: 15 residues. The germline CDR1 and CDR2 sequences are LGHDT and YNNKEL (reference sequence).